The 16 T cell receptor beta chains given below trace back to one sample, sequenced in a study of tumor and adjacent non-tumor tissue in lung cancer (dated by TCRdb to 2016 to 2019). RNA was extracted from bulk unsorted tissue and checked for quality with a NanoDrop ND-1000 and an Agilent 2100. Receptor amplification or capture employed multiplex PCR. Instrument used: Illumina HiSeq 2500. Following protocols modified from ARM-PCR, the researchers constructed TCRbeta libraries through three rounds of nested PCR with primers (Table S4). TCRdb reworked the public reads: Q25 trimming with fastp, MiXCR clone assembly, productive beta chains retained. CDR3 protein duplicates are merged, each entry listing the most common genes and DNA. The table for this sample lists 89,000 or so distinct CDR3 sequences; around three fifths of them were counted only once. The ten top clones hold roughly 14% of the sample.

Sequenced input: lung tumor tissue. The receptors stem from a man aged 70-80 years with non-small cell lung cancer.

In regard to this clonotype: Since the CDR3 does not end with the conserved phenylalanine or tryptophan, this likely comes from a read error. This chain joins TRBV11-2 and TRBJ2-7; no reliable D call. Germline assignment: CDR1 SGHAT and CDR2 FQNNGV. There are 11 residues in the CDR3. As DNA, the CDR3 is TGTGCCGGCAGCCCAGCCTACGAGCAGTACTCT. The encoded protein is CAGSPAYEQYS.

This clonotype was recorded once. One end of the junction is discordant with germline, which a read error may explain. CDR3 residues: CTSSYSTTARATTDTQYF. The CDR3 DNA sequence: TGTACCAGCAGTTACTCCACGACGGCGAGAGCCACCACAGATACGCAGTATTTT. This chain links TRBV6-5 with TRBJ2-3; D not certain. The germline gives CDR1 MNHEY, CDR2 SVGAGI. The CDR3 consists of 18 residues.

A note on this clonotype: A much larger clone sits a single nucleotide away, making a read error possible. The chain links TRBV28 to TRBJ2-5; no clear D. The CDR3 contains 13 residues. Looked up from germline, CDR1 is MDHEN and CDR2 is SYDVKM. In DNA form, the CDR3 reads TGTGCCAGCAGTTTTTCGACTCGAGAGACCCGGTACTTC. Translating it yields CASSFSTRETRYF.

With regard to this clonotype: Since no conserved phenylalanine or tryptophan closes the CDR3, a read error is the likely cause. The chain employs TRBV6-5 and TRBJ1-2, with 10 nucleotides matching TRBD1. Germline-derived CDR1 and CDR2 are MNHEY and SVGAGI. CDR3 length equals 15 residues. CDR3 loop: CVSSRQGAANYGYTL. The CDR3 DNA sequence: TGTGTCAGCAGTAGACAGGGGGCGGCTAACTATGGCTACACCTTA.

For this clonotype: The junction differs from germline at one of its ends, possibly a read error. The chain couples TRBV29-1 to TRBJ2-7; 12 bases fit TRBD2. Germline CDR1 SQVTM, CDR2 ANQGSEA. This CDR3 comprises 14 residues. CDR3 residues: CSAALLAGGREQHF. DNA of the CDR3: TGCAGCGCTGCACTACTAGCGGGGGGCCGCGAGCAGCACTTC.

This chain uses TRBV11-2 with TRBJ2-5; 10 nucleotides line up with TRBD1. Germline CDR1 SGHAT, CDR2 FQNNGV. V shed 9 bases and J 8 bases; nucleotides not matched to a gene: 12. The CDR3 runs 14 residues. CDR3 sequence reads: CASSVTGGVITQYF. CDR3 DNA sequence: TGTGCCAGTAGCGTGACAGGGGGCGTGATCACCCAGTACTTC.

This clonotype is medium-sized by share. The chain uses TRBV11-3 and TRBJ2-1; perhaps TRBD2 as D (6 bases). Germline V CDR1 and CDR2: SGHNT, YENEEA. V dropped 1 base and J dropped 7 bases, with 8 bases sitting between them. The CDR3 runs to 13 residues. CDR3 nucleotide sequence: TGTGCCAGCAGCTTAGGGGGGGTTAATGAGCAGTTCTTC. It translates to CASSLGGVNEQFF. Full variable domain (rest looked up from reference TRBV11-3 and TRBJ2-1): EAGVVQSPRYKIIEKKQPVAFWCNPISGHNTLYWYLQNLGQGPELLIRYENEEAVDDSQLPKDRFSAERLKGVDSTLKIQPAELGDSAVYLCASSLGGVNEQFFGPGTRLTVL.

This clonotype has at least ten counts. The V gene is TRBV6-5, the J gene TRBJ2-3; D is possibly TRBD2 (6 bases). The germline V gene has CDR1 MNHEY and CDR2 SVGAGI. V lost 2 bases and J lost 7, with 19 bases in between. The CDR3 runs to 16 residues. As DNA, the CDR3 is TGTGCCAGCAGTTACGTGACGGGTGGGGGGACGAATACGCAGTATTTT. This translates into CASSYVTGGGTNTQYF.

This clonotype occurred once. One end of the junction varies from germline; a read error may be responsible. The genes are TRBV4-2 and TRBJ2-1; D tentatively reads TRBD1 or TRBD2 (5 bases each). The CDR3 is 15 residues long. Germline V lookup: CDR1 LGHNA, CDR2 YNFKEQ. CDR3 sequence reads: CTSTQGPTKYNEQFF. The CDR3 DNA follows: TGTACCAGCACCCAGGGACCTACCAAGTACAATGAGCAGTTCTTC.

This clonotype was found a few times. A read error may explain this, as a much larger clone is one base away. CDR3 sequence: CASARGAYEQYF. CDR3 nucleotides: TGTGCCAGTGCGAGGGGGGCGTACGAGCAGTACTTC. J is TRBJ2-7 and V is TRBV6-1; either TRBD1 or TRBD2 may supply D (6 bases each). Trimming took off 9 bases at V and 4 bases at J, with 13 bases between the two ends. The CDR3 is 12 amino acids. From germline, CDR1 is MNHNS and CDR2 SASEGT.

Notes on this clonotype: A much larger clone lies a single base off, so this may be a read error. This chain connects TRBV6-1 to TRBJ2-2; TRBD2 is a possible D gene (6 bases). The CDR3 spans 16 residues. Germline values: CDR1 MNHNS, CDR2 SASEGT. V was pared by 10 bases and J by 3 bases, with 21 bases between. CDR3 sequence reads: CATLWVRGIDTGELFF. CDR3 in DNA: TGTGCCACCCTCTGGGTCCGGGGGATAGACACCGGGGAGCTGTTTTTT.

In the case of this clonotype: No conserved phenylalanine or tryptophan is present at the end of the CDR3, so a read error is the likely explanation. This chain uses TRBV11-2 with TRBJ2-3; D may be TRBD1 (5 bases). This CDR3 comprises 15 residues. The germline gives CDR1 SGHAT, CDR2 FQNNGV. CDR3: CTSSAGQGLANMQYS. CDR3 nucleotide sequence: TGTACCAGCAGCGCTGGTCAGGGTTTAGCAAATATGCAGTATTCT.

Comments on this clonotype: A much larger clonotype is one base distant, so this may be a read error. Lacking the conserved final phenylalanine or tryptophan, this CDR3 likely reflects a read error. The rearrangement links TRBV7-9 to TRBJ1-1, with TRBD1 matching 9 bases. V dropped 2 bases and J dropped 5; count of bases not matched to a gene: 6. This CDR3 is built from 15 residues. Germline V gives CDR1 SEHNR, CDR2 FQNEAQ (reference sequence). CDR3 coding DNA: TGTGCCAGCAGCTTACAGGGACAGGGCTTAACTGAAGCTTTCTCT. Protein: CASSLQGQGLTEAFS.

Concerning this clonotype: This likely comes from a read error, as the CDR3 has no conserved phenylalanine or tryptophan at its end. The chain couples TRBV11-1 to TRBJ1-5, with 7 bases fitting TRBD1. CDR1 is SGHAT and CDR2 is FQDESV in the germline V gene (reference sequence). The CDR3 sequence is 15 residues long. Here the CDR3 DNA reads TGTGCCAGCAGCACCCACAGGGGAGGCAATAAGCCCCAGCATTTA. Translation: CASSTHRGGNKPQHL.

This clonotype was seen repeatedly, ten times or more. The chain employs TRBV5-1 and TRBJ2-1; 9 nucleotides align to TRBD2. This CDR3 has 16 residues. CDR1 and CDR2 from the germline V gene are SGHRS and YFSETQ. V lost 4 bases to trimming and J lost 4 bases; unmatched junction nucleotides: 9. CDR3 DNA sequence: TGCGCCAGCAGCCGGGTGGCGCTAGCGGGATACAATGAGCAGTTCTTC. It encodes CASSRVALAGYNEQFF.

V usage is TRBV5-6 and J usage is TRBJ2-3; D is unclear. The CDR3 totals 12 residues. V lost 4 bases, J lost 5 bases, and 8 bases lay in between. The germline CDR1 and CDR2 sequences are SGHDT and YYEEEE. This CDR3 reads CASSQHRDTQYF. The CDR3 bases are TGTGCCAGCAGCCAACACCGAGATACGCAGTATTTT.